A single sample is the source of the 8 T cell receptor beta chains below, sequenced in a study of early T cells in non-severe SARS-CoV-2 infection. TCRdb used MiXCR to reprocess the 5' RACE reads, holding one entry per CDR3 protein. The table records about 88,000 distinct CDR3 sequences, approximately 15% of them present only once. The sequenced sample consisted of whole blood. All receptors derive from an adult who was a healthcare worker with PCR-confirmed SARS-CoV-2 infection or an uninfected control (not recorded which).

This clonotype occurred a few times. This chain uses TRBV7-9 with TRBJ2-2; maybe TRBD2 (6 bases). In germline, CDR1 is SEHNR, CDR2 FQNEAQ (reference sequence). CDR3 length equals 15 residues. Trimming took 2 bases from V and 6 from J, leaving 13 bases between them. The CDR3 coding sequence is TGTGCCAGCAGCTTAAGGGACTCTGTCCCCGGGGAGCTGTTTTTT. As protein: CASSLRDSVPGELFF.

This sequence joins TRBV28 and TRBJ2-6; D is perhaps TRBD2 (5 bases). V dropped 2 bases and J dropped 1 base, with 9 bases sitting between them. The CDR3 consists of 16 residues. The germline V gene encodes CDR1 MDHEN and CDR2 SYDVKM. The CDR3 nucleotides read TGTGCCAGCAGTTTAGGTGGACTGTCTGGGGCCAACGTCCTGACTTTC. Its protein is CASSLGGLSGANVLTF.

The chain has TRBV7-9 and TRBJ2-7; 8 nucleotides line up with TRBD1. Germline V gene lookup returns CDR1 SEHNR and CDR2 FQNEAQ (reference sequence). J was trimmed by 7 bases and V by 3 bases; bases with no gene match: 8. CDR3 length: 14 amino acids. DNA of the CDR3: TGTGCCAGCAGCTTGGAGGACAGGGTAGGGGAGCAGTACTTC. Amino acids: CASSLEDRVGEQYF.

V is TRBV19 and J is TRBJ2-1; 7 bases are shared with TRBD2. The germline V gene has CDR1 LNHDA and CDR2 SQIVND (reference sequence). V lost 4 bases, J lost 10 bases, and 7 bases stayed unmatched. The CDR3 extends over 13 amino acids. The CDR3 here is CASSTREGQEQFF. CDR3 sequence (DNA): TGTGCCAGTAGTACGAGGGAGGGCCAGGAGCAGTTCTTC.

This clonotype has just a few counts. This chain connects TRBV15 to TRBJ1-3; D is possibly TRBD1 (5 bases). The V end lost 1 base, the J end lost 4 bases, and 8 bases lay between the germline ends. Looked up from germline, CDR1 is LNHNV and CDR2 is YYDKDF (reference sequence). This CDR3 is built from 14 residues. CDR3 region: CATSRVGEGNTIYF. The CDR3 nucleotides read TGTGCCACCAGCAGAGTAGGGGAAGGAAACACCATATATTTT.

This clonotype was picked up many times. The CDR3 protein is CASSQGAGELFF. The CDR3 DNA reads TGTGCCAGCAGCCAAGGGGCCGGGGAGCTGTTTTTT. This chain joins TRBV3-1 and TRBJ2-2, with unresolved D. V was cut by 1 base and J by 6 bases, with 3 bases left in between. The CDR3 spans 12 residues. Germline-derived CDR1 and CDR2 are LGHDT and YNNKEL (reference sequence).

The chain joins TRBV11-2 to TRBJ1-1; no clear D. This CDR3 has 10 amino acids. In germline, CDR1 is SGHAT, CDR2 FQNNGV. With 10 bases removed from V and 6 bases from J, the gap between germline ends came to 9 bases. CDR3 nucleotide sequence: TGTGCCATCAAAAACCCTGAAGCTTTCTTT. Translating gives CAIKNPEAFF.

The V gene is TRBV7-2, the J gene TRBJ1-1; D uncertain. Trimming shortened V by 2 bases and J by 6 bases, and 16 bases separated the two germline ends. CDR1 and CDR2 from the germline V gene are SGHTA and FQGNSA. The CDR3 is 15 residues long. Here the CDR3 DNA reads TGTGCCAGCAGCTTATCGGGAGGGTTTGTCCCTGAAGCTTTCTTT. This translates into CASSLSGGFVPEAFF.